This entry concerns a single T cell receptor beta chain. The data are from a study of blood T cell repertoires in COVID-19. Study as a whole: Spain, Italy and the United States supplied samples that represented acute and convalescent COVID-19. In each case, the material was cDNA or gDNA derived from T cells, B-cell-depleted T cells, or PBMCs.

Trimming removed 4 bases from V and 4 bases from J; junction bases left unmatched: 2. The CDR3 has 14 residues. Per germline, CDR1 SGHRS and CDR2 YFSETQ. The authors' processing: Reference gene primer amplification gave estimated nucleated cell counts. Only in-frame clones appear in the TCRdb table, and some are missing; sequencing was by immunoSEQ multiplex PCR. That table supplies the V and J calls and clone size; D and trimming were determined from the DNA. The repertoire holds approximately 93,000 clones, with approximately 77% as singletons. The sequenced material came from peripheral blood. V usage is TRBV5-1 and J usage is TRBJ2-3, with 11 bases fitting TRBD1. The receptor comes from a woman aged 80 or over with acute or convalescent COVID-19. In DNA form, the CDR3 reads TGCGCCAGCAGCCCGGGACAGGGGGCAGATACGCAGTATTTT. It translates to CASSPGQGADTQYF. Drawing the rest from reference TRBV5-1 and TRBJ2-3, the complete variable domain is KAGVTQTPRYLIKTRGQQVTLSCSPISGHRSVSWYQQTPGQGLQFLFEYFSETQRNKGNFPGRFSGRQFSNSRSEMNVSTLELGDSALYLCASSPGQGADTQYFGPGTRLTVL.